Included here is one T cell receptor (beta chain) sequence, with context. Its matching antigen is unknown. CDR1 is SGHRS and CDR2 is YFSETQ in the germline V gene. This CDR3 is built from 16 residues. Trimming removed 2 bases from V and 4 bases from J; junction bases left unmatched: 7. This specimen comes from a study of T cell responses to AZD1222 COVID-19 vaccine. Study results and limitations: Clonal diversity may have been underestimated, and the donors were mostly white British, with more females than males.

TCRdb keeps only in-frame clones here, not all; method: immunoSEQ multiplex PCR. The sample holds under 120,000 clones, 80% to 95% seen once. The V and J genes are TRBV5-1 and TRBJ1-1; TRBD1 aligns across 11 bases. The sample here was peripheral blood, taken on day 0 of AZD1222 vaccination. This sequence originates from an adult in good health. The CDR3 bases are TGCGCCAGCAGCTTCACCGGGACAGGGGGGATCACTGAAGCTTTCTTT. Its translation is CASSFTGTGGITEAFF.